The 26 T cell receptor beta chains listed next were all sequenced from one sample in a study of blood T cell repertoires in COVID-19. Profiled with immunoSEQ multiplex PCR; TCRdb holds only in-frame clones, not every one. The sample has fewer than 250,000 clones; around 80% are singletons. The sequenced material came from peripheral blood. The receptors derive from a man aged 55 to 70 with acute or convalescent COVID-19.

The chain joins TRBV4-1 to TRBJ2-4; 8 bases match TRBD2. The CDR3 has 18 residues. Trimming at V came to 1 base and at J to 5 bases, leaving 13 bases not matched to a gene. Germline values: CDR1 MGHRA, CDR2 YSYEKL. CDR3 region: CASSQVIGSGRRQNIQYF. The CDR3 DNA reads TGCGCCAGCAGCCAAGTAATCGGAAGCGGGAGACGTCAAAACATTCAGTACTTC.

This clone was observed many times. This chain links TRBV27 with TRBJ2-5, with D maybe TRBD2 (5 bases). Germline values: CDR1 MNHEY, CDR2 SMNVEV (reference sequence). The germline V and J ends were trimmed by 2 bases and 1 base, with 8 bases remaining between them. CDR3 length: 14 residues. CDR3 protein: CASSLRGPQETQYF. The CDR3 DNA is TGTGCCAGCAGTTTAAGAGGGCCCCAAGAGACCCAGTACTTC.

The chain employs TRBV5-1 and TRBJ2-4; unclear D gene. The V end lost 0 bases, the J end lost 10 bases, and 11 bases lay between the germline ends. CDR1 is SGHRS, CDR2 YFSETQ, per germline. The CDR3 spans 13 residues. In DNA form, the CDR3 reads TGCGCCAGCAGCTTGGAGTCGGTCCCAATTCAGTACTTC. Residues: CASSLESVPIQYF.

The chain employs TRBV12-3 or TRBV12-4 and TRBJ2-3; D is perhaps TRBD2 (5 bases). V lost 6 bases, J lost 4 bases, and 8 bases lay in between. The CDR3 contains 12 residues. CDR3 loop: CASRRASDTQYF. CDR3 in DNA: TGTGCCAGCAGGAGGGCTTCAGATACGCAGTATTTT.

This chain uses TRBV7-3 with TRBJ2-7; D may be TRBD2 (5 bases). V was shortened by 5 bases and J by 4 bases, with 9 bases between the two germline ends. Germline V gene lookup returns CDR1 SGHTA and CDR2 FQGTGA. The CDR3 consists of 12 residues. CDR3 residues: CASSPGGYEQYF. The CDR3 DNA reads TGTGCCAGCAGCCCCGGCGGGTACGAGCAGTACTTC.

This clone was observed a single time. The gene calls are TRBV9 and TRBJ2-1, with D maybe TRBD2 (6 bases). The length of the CDR3 is 15 residues. V gave up 2 bases and J gave up 3 bases, with 12 bases separating them. The germline V gene has CDR1 SGDLS and CDR2 YYNGEE. The CDR3 coding sequence is TGTGCCAGCAGCGTTAGCCCGGACTACTACAATGAGCAGTTCTTC. Translation gives CASSVSPDYYNEQFF.

The gene calls are TRBV7-3 and TRBJ2-1; 12 bases are shared with TRBD2. Germline assignment: CDR1 SGHTA and CDR2 FQGTGA. V dropped 5 bases and J dropped 9; count of bases not matched to a gene: 14. The CDR3 runs to 17 residues. The CDR3 sequence is CASSPIGLAGKGGEQFF. The CDR3 bases are TGTGCCAGCAGCCCCATAGGACTAGCGGGAAAGGGAGGTGAGCAGTTCTTC.

The rearrangement links TRBV18 to TRBJ2-1; TRBD2 agrees at 14 bases. This CDR3 spans 18 amino acids. The J segment lost 6 bases and the V segment lost 5 bases, leaving 12 bases of the junction unmatched. The germline gives CDR1 KGHSH, CDR2 LQKENI. The CDR3 coding sequence is TGTGCCAGCTCATCGGACGGACCGGGACTAGCGGGAGTCAATGAGCAGTTCTTC. This gives the protein CASSSDGPGLAGVNEQFF. Supplemented by reference TRBV18 and TRBJ2-1, the full variable domain reads NAGVMQNPRHLVRRRGQEARLRCSPMKGHSHVYWYRQLPEEGLKFMVYLQKENIIDESGMPKERFSAEFPKEGPSILRIQQVVRGDSAAYFCASSSDGPGLAGVNEQFFGPGTRLTVL.

Concerning this clone: Other DNA sequences in this specimen translate into the identical CDR3. The chain links TRBV5-1 to TRBJ2-4, with 13 bases lining up with TRBD2. This CDR3 has 17 residues. From germline, CDR1 is SGHRS and CDR2 YFSETQ. V shed 4 bases and J 2 bases; nucleotides not matched to a gene: 6. The CDR3 coding sequence is TGCGCCAGCAGCCCAACACTAGCGGGGGGGCCCAAAAACATTCAGTACTTC. Translated: CASSPTLAGGPKNIQYF.

The CDR3 reads CASSLRVGPQHF. CDR3 DNA sequence: TGTGCCAGCAGCTTAAGAGTCGGGCCCCAGCATTTT. This chain uses TRBV13 with TRBJ1-5, with D hard to call. Germline-derived CDR1 and CDR2 are PRHDT and FYEKMQ (reference sequence). The CDR3 covers 12 residues. The V gene lost 2 bases and the J gene lost 9 bases, with 8 bases spanning the gap.

This clone was detected only once. The CDR3 nucleotides read TGCGCCAGCAGCCCCTTTGCTCCCCCTACTAGCGGGAGGACAGATACGCAGTATTTT. Translated: CASSPFAPPTSGRTDTQYF. The gene calls are TRBV4-1 and TRBJ2-3; 12 bases map to TRBD2. CDR1 and CDR2 (germline): MGHRA, YSYEKL. Germline trimming cut 4 bases from V and 3 bases from J; bases unmatched to any gene: 14. This CDR3 has 19 residues.

The chain is built from TRBV30 and TRBJ2-6, with D tentatively TRBD1 (6 bases). The V and J ends lost 3 bases and 2 bases respectively, with 8 bases between them. CDR3 length: 14 amino acids. In germline, CDR1 is GTSNPN, CDR2 SVGIG (reference sequence). The CDR3 loop is CAWRWTAGANVLTF. The DNA of the CDR3 is TGTGCCTGGAGGTGGACAGCTGGGGCCAACGTCCTGACTTTC.

This clone was seen only a few times. V gene TRBV11-2 combines with J gene TRBJ2-1; the D gene is possibly TRBD2 (5 bases). The V and J ends lost 6 bases and 8 bases respectively, with 8 bases between them. This CDR3 region has 11 residues. CDR1 and CDR2 (germline): SGHAT, FQNNGV. Written as DNA, the CDR3 is TGTGCCAGCAGTCGGGGTTATGAGCAGTTCTTC. The encoded protein is CASSRGYEQFF.

The chain carries TRBV5-1 and TRBJ2-7, with D tentatively TRBD1 (5 bases). Trimming cost V 1 base and J 3 bases, with 14 bases left between them. Germline CDR1 and CDR2: SGHRS and YFSETQ. The CDR3 contains 15 residues. CDR3 amino acids: CASSLLQGTLYEQYF. CDR3 bases: TGCGCCAGCAGCTTGCTTCAGGGTACCCTCTACGAGCAGTACTTC.

The chain has TRBV6-5 and TRBJ2-1; 7 bases agree with TRBD2. Germline V lookup: CDR1 MNHEY, CDR2 SVGAGI. J was trimmed by 1 base and V by 1 base; bases with no gene match: 1. This CDR3 is built from 15 residues. DNA for the CDR3: TGTGCCAGCAGTTACTTAGCGGGTTCCTACAATGAGCAGTTCTTC. Translation gives CASSYLAGSYNEQFF.

The chain couples TRBV18 to TRBJ2-1; D is possibly TRBD2 (6 bases). CDR1 and CDR2 from the germline V gene are KGHSH and LQKENI. V gave up 4 bases and J gave up 4 bases, with 17 bases separating them. This CDR3 is built from 16 residues. CDR3 sequence: CASSRPERAPYNEQFF. The CDR3 nucleotides read TGTGCCAGCTCACGCCCAGAGCGGGCGCCTTACAATGAGCAGTTCTTC. Full variable domain (outside the CDR3, taken from reference TRBV18 and TRBJ2-1): NAGVMQNPRHLVRRRGQEARLRCSPMKGHSHVYWYRQLPEEGLKFMVYLQKENIIDESGMPKERFSAEFPKEGPSILRIQQVVRGDSAAYFCASSRPERAPYNEQFFGPGTRLTVL.

This rearrangement joins TRBV30 to TRBJ2-7, with D maybe TRBD1 (5 bases). The CDR3 runs 12 residues. V gave up 0 bases and J gave up 6 bases, with 9 bases separating them. Per germline, CDR1 GTSNPN and CDR2 SVGIG (reference sequence). The CDR3 protein is CAWSVGRGEQYF. The CDR3 region has the DNA TGTGCCTGGAGTGTTGGTAGGGGCGAGCAGTACTTC.

Here the CDR3 DNA reads TGTGCCAGCAAAGCTCGGGGGGGGAACTATCAGCCCCAGCATTTT. Protein: CASKARGGNYQPQHF. The chain recombines TRBV2 with TRBJ1-5; possible D gene TRBD1, 5 bases. CDR1 and CDR2 (germline): SNHLY, FYNNEI. There are 15 residues in the CDR3. V lost 7 bases, J lost 5 bases, and 18 bases lay in between.

V is TRBV11-2 and J is TRBJ2-5; D might be TRBD1 (5 bases). V lost 3 bases, J lost 2 bases, and 13 bases lay in between. CDR3 length: 15 amino acids. CDR1 is SGHAT, CDR2 FQNNGV, per germline. CDR3 in DNA: TGTGCCAGCAGCTTCGCCAGGGCATTACAAGAGACCCAGTACTTC. Its protein is CASSFARALQETQYF.

The V and J genes are TRBV10-1 and TRBJ1-1, with 12 bases aligning to TRBD1. The CDR3 runs 22 residues. CDR1 and CDR2 (germline): WNHNN, SYGVQD (reference sequence). Trimming cost V 2 bases and J 0 bases; bases outside gene matches: 19. In nucleotides, the CDR3 is TGCGCCAGCAGTGAGCTCTCACCGGGACAGGGGGCACAGGGGGGCTTGAACACTGAAGCTTTCTTT. It specifies CASSELSPGQGAQGGLNTEAFF.

This rearrangement joins TRBV6-1 to TRBJ2-1; 9 bases are a match to TRBD2. The CDR3 sequence is 16 residues long. With 4 bases clipped from V and 2 bases from J, the junction kept 6 bases outside the gene matches. The germline V gene encodes CDR1 MNHNS and CDR2 SASEGT. The CDR3 protein is CASSGASGVTYNEQFF. In DNA, the CDR3 is TGTGCCAGCAGTGGGGCTAGCGGGGTCACCTACAATGAGCAGTTCTTC.

This clone was detected only a few times. The chain employs TRBV3-1 (or the pseudogene TRBV3-2) and TRBJ1-1, with 9 bases matching TRBD1. Germline lookup yields CDR1 LGHDT and CDR2 YNNKEL (reference sequence). The CDR3 spans 17 residues. V was clipped by 1 base and J by 2 bases; unmatched bases: 8. The CDR3 sequence is CASSQAFGTGFNTEAFF. In DNA form, the CDR3 reads TGTGCCAGCAGCCAAGCTTTTGGGACAGGGTTCAACACTGAAGCTTTCTTT.

The rearrangement joins TRBV4-1 to TRBJ1-6, with 10 bases lining up with TRBD1. CDR1 is MGHRA, CDR2 YSYEKL, per germline. Trimming removed 0 bases from V and 10 bases from J; junction bases left unmatched: 3. This CDR3 is built from 15 residues. The CDR3 region is CASSQEGDRGSPLHF. CDR3 DNA: TGCGCCAGCAGCCAAGAAGGGGACAGGGGCTCACCCCTCCACTTT.

The chain combines TRBV6-2 or TRBV6-3 with TRBJ2-7; TRBD2 matches 11 bases. The germline gives CDR1 MNHEY, CDR2 SVGEGT. Unmatched junction bases numbered 6, after V lost 0 bases and J lost 2 bases. The length of the CDR3 is 17 residues. The CDR3 coding sequence is TGTGCCAGCAGTTACTCCCGGACTAGCGGGTTAACCTACGAGCAGTACTTC. Residues: CASSYSRTSGLTYEQYF.

V and J are TRBV7-3 and TRBJ2-2, with 8 bases lining up with TRBD1. The CDR3 totals 15 residues. Germline V gene lookup returns CDR1 SGHTA and CDR2 FQGTGA. The junction had 5 bases not matched to a gene; V was cut back by 5 bases and J by 3 bases. Here the CDR3 reads CASSTTGGYTGELFF. CDR3 bases: TGTGCCAGCAGCACTACAGGGGGTTACACCGGGGAGCTGTTTTTT. Based on the CDR3 plus reference TRBV7-3 and TRBJ2-2, the full variable domain is GAGVSQTPSNKVTEKGKYVELRCDPISGHTALYWYRQSLGQGPEFLIYFQGTGAADDSGLPNDRFFAVRPEGSVSTLKIQRTERGDSAVYLCASSTTGGYTGELFFGEGSRLTVL.

The rearrangement links TRBV4-1 to TRBJ2-1; possible D gene TRBD2, 6 bases. The V gene lost 0 bases and the J gene lost 12 bases, with 15 bases spanning the gap. This CDR3 spans 14 amino acids. Germline V gives CDR1 MGHRA, CDR2 YSYEKL. CDR3 protein: CASSQDMGTSWQFF. The CDR3 DNA reads TGCGCCAGCAGCCAAGATATGGGAACTAGCTGGCAGTTCTTC.